The following is a T cell receptor beta chain sequence with its context. The data derive from a study of blood T cell repertoires in COVID-19. Whole-study context: From the United States, Italy and Spain came samples of acute and convalescent COVID-19. Sample material is recorded as cDNA or gDNA derived from T cells, B-cell-depleted T cells, or PBMCs.

Germline V gives CDR1 LGHDT, CDR2 YNNKEL (reference sequence). V was trimmed by 1 base and J by 9 bases, leaving 15 bases between them. CDR3 length equals 14 residues. Authors' processing steps: Amplification with reference gene primers provided the estimates of nucleated cell counts. Method: immunoSEQ multiplex PCR; TCRdb's copy keeps in-frame clones and lacks some. That table gives V, J and clone size, and the DNA gave D and trimming. The sample shows 65,000 to 90,000 clones, approximately 88% of them seen only once. Sequencing was performed on peripheral blood. V gene TRBV3-1 (or the pseudogene TRBV3-2) combines with J gene TRBJ1-1; D perhaps matches TRBD1 (5 bases). The receptor comes from a woman older than 75 with acute or convalescent COVID-19. This CDR3 is CASSQVGTPGKAFF. The CDR3 bases are TGTGCCAGCAGCCAAGTTGGGACTCCGGGCAAAGCTTTCTTT.